The 26 T cell receptor beta chains in this list originate from one sample, sequenced in a study of cytomegalovirus exposure and HLA in healthy donors. Method: immunoSEQ multiplex PCR; TCRdb's copy keeps in-frame clones and lacks some. The table has roughly 150,000 clones, roughly 96% seen once. Sequencing was done on a sample of PBMCs. The receptors here all came from a woman in her late teens or twenties in good health and CMV-seronegative.

This chain joins TRBV18 and TRBJ2-2; weak D call: TRBD1 (5 bases). The germline V gene encodes CDR1 KGHSH and CDR2 LQKENI. The CDR3 extends over 15 amino acids. The V gene lost 4 bases and the J gene lost 0 bases, with 9 bases spanning the gap. CDR3 loop: CASSRQNANTGELFF. CDR3 bases: TGTGCCAGCTCACGACAGAACGCGAACACCGGGGAGCTGTTTTTT.

The V gene is TRBV9, the J gene TRBJ2-5; weak D call: TRBD2 (5 bases). Trimming shortened V by 0 bases and J by 1 base, and 7 bases separated the two germline ends. Germline assignment: CDR1 SGDLS and CDR2 YYNGEE. CDR3 length equals 14 residues. The CDR3 loop is CASSVGGGQETQYF. CDR3 in DNA: TGTGCCAGCAGCGTAGGCGGAGGCCAAGAGACCCAGTACTTC.

The chain recombines TRBV11-3 with TRBJ2-2; the match to TRBD1 covers 9 bases. Germline V lookup: CDR1 SGHNT, CDR2 YENEEA. The CDR3 loop spans 15 amino acids. Trimming took 6 bases from V and 8 from J; bases not matched to a gene: 10. The CDR3 DNA follows: TGTGCCAGCAGTTTGAGGACAGGGGTGGCTGGGGAGCTGTTTTTT. Protein: CASSLRTGVAGELFF.

J is TRBJ1-1 and V is TRBV19; no reliable D call. Trimming left V 5 bases short and J 2 bases short, with 15 bases between. CDR1 and CDR2 from the germline V gene are LNHDA and SQIVND (reference sequence). The CDR3 runs to 15 residues. This CDR3 is CASSDSPGVNTEAFF. The CDR3 bases are TGTGCCAGTAGTGACTCTCCCGGAGTAAACACTGAAGCTTTCTTT.

The chain recombines TRBV19 with TRBJ2-3; unclear D gene. CDR1 and CDR2 (germline): LNHDA, SQIVND (reference sequence). V gave up 3 bases and J gave up 0 bases, with 13 bases separating them. The CDR3 covers 16 residues. The CDR3 sequence is CASSISMAASTDTQYF. The DNA for the CDR3 is TGTGCCAGTAGTATTAGTATGGCGGCAAGCACAGATACGCAGTATTTT.

The chain is built from TRBV6-5 and TRBJ1-5, with no clear D. CDR1 is MNHEY and CDR2 is SVGAGI in the germline V gene. V shed 0 bases and J shed 8 bases, with 8 bases lying between them. The CDR3 has 13 residues. This CDR3 reads CASSYSTGEPQHF. As DNA, the CDR3 is TGTGCCAGCAGTTACTCGACCGGGGAGCCCCAGCATTTT.

The chain combines TRBV29-1 with TRBJ2-5; TRBD1 matches at 9 bases. CDR3 length equals 14 residues. The V segment lost 7 bases and the J segment 5 bases; nucleotides outside the gene matches: 11. Germline CDR1 is SQVTM and CDR2 is ANQGSEA. The CDR3 nucleotides read TGCAGCGCCGTCCCACAGGGGGCTGGTGAGACCCAGTACTTC. Amino acid sequence: CSAVPQGAGETQYF. Combining the CDR3 with reference TRBV29-1 and TRBJ2-5 gives the whole variable domain SAVISQKPSRDICQRGTSLTIQCQVDSQVTMMFWYRQQPGQSLTLIATANQGSEATYESGFVIDKFPISRPNLTFSTLTVSNMSPEDSSIYLCSAVPQGAGETQYFGPGTRLLVL.

The J gene is TRBJ2-7, the V gene TRBV18; a weak D match, TRBD1 (6 bases). Germline V gene data show CDR1 as KGHSH and CDR2 as LQKENI. The V end was cut by 4 bases, the J end by 0 bases, with 22 bases between. This CDR3 has 18 amino acids. CDR3 protein: CASSRGRRTAQSSYEQYF. CDR3 coding DNA: TGTGCCAGCTCACGAGGACGGCGGACAGCTCAGAGCTCCTACGAGCAGTACTTC.

The chain joins TRBV29-1 to TRBJ1-2; 8 nucleotides line up with TRBD1. Germline-derived CDR1 and CDR2 are SQVTM and ANQGSEA. V trimming: 6 bases; J trimming: 4 bases; junction bases outside the gene matches: 7. CDR3 length equals 13 residues. The CDR3 here is CSVVDRAGYGYTF. CDR3 nucleotides: TGCAGCGTGGTGGACAGGGCGGGCTATGGCTACACCTTC. Complete variable domain (other parts from reference TRBV29-1 and TRBJ1-2): SAVISQKPSRDICQRGTSLTIQCQVDSQVTMMFWYRQQPGQSLTLIATANQGSEATYESGFVIDKFPISRPNLTFSTLTVSNMSPEDSSIYLCSVVDRAGYGYTFGSGTRLTVV.

The rearrangement links TRBV6-6 to TRBJ2-7; D possibly corresponds to TRBD1 (6 bases). This CDR3 is 13 amino acids long. CDR1 and CDR2 (germline): MNHNY, SVGAGI (reference sequence). The V and J ends lost 7 bases and 1 base respectively, with 11 bases between them. CDR3 sequence: CASTETGSYEQYF. The CDR3, as DNA: TGTGCCAGCACCGAGACAGGATCCTACGAGCAGTACTTC.

The chain couples TRBV19 to TRBJ2-5; 13 nucleotides align to TRBD2. The germline V gene has CDR1 LNHDA and CDR2 SQIVND (reference sequence). V dropped 3 bases and J dropped 0; count of bases not matched to a gene: 10. The CDR3 totals 19 residues. Here the CDR3 reads CASSIGTSGAPMYQETQYF. In nucleotides, the CDR3 is TGTGCCAGTAGTATCGGGACTAGCGGGGCTCCCATGTACCAAGAGACCCAGTACTTC.

The J gene is TRBJ2-3, the V gene TRBV9, with TRBD1 matching 11 bases. The CDR3 is 18 residues long. The V gene end was trimmed by 5 bases and the J gene end by 2 bases; junction bases not matched to a gene: 13. Germline CDR1 SGDLS, CDR2 YYNGEE. CDR3 DNA sequence: TGTGCCAGCAGTGATGCTCTATGGGACAGGGGGTACACAGATACGCAGTATTTT. It translates to CASSDALWDRGYTDTQYF.

This chain connects TRBV5-4 to TRBJ2-5; D ambiguous. V lost 2 bases and J lost 5, with 10 bases in between. Germline CDR1 reads SGHNT; CDR2 reads YYREEE (reference sequence). CDR3 size: 13 residues. CDR3 loop: CASSFGTGETQYF. For the CDR3, the DNA is TGTGCCAGCAGCTTCGGTACCGGGGAGACCCAGTACTTC.

This chain uses TRBV7-2 with TRBJ1-2; no clear D. CDR1 is SGHTA and CDR2 is FQGNSA in the germline V gene. The CDR3 length is 13 residues. The V end was cut by 7 bases, the J end by 5 bases, with 14 bases between. The DNA for the CDR3 is TGTGCCAGCACCATCTCGGTTTTTTATGGCTACACCTTC. Protein sequence: CASTISVFYGYTF.

J is TRBJ2-2 and V is TRBV27; D gene uncertain. The CDR3 covers 12 residues. Trimming removed 3 bases from V and 6 bases from J, with 5 bases in between. Germline assignment: CDR1 MNHEY and CDR2 SMNVEV (reference sequence). This CDR3 is CASSLFSGELFF. DNA of the CDR3: TGTGCCAGCAGTTTGTTCTCCGGGGAGCTGTTTTTT.

Notes on this clone: Mismatch with germline at one junction end may stem from a read error. V and J are TRBV7-7 and TRBJ2-7; weak D call: TRBD1 (6 bases). Germline-derived CDR1 and CDR2 are SSHAT and FNYEAQ (reference sequence). There are 14 residues in the CDR3. CDR3 residues: CASSSDSGSYEQYF. The CDR3 region has the DNA TGTGCTAGCAGCTCGGACAGTGGCTCCTACGAGCAGTACTTC.

The chain recombines TRBV27 with TRBJ2-5; 8 nucleotides match TRBD2. This CDR3 comprises 15 residues. Germline-derived CDR1 and CDR2 are MNHEY and SMNVEV (reference sequence). Trimming cost V 6 bases and J 5 bases; bases outside gene matches: 11. This CDR3 is CASRDPGGSLETQYF. CDR3 nucleotides: TGTGCCAGCAGAGATCCGGGGGGGAGTTTGGAGACCCAGTACTTC.

In nucleotides, the CDR3 is TGTGCCAGCAGCTTTCTGGCGGGGGGCGAAAACATTCAGTACTTC. Its protein product is CASSFLAGGENIQYF. The genes are TRBV11-1 and TRBJ2-4; 8 bases match TRBD2. The CDR3 contains 15 residues. Germline V gene sequence: CDR1 SGHAT, CDR2 FQDESV (reference sequence). V was pared by 3 bases and J by 5 bases, with 6 bases of the junction left unmatched.

The chain joins TRBV2 to TRBJ2-2; D may be TRBD2 (7 bases). Trimming took off 6 bases at V and 6 bases at J, with 17 bases between the two ends. Germline CDR1 SNHLY, CDR2 FYNNEI. CDR3 length: 15 residues. CDR3 DNA: TGTGCCAGCAGCGGGGGCGAGGGGGGGCCCGGGGAGCTGTTTTTT. This translates into CASSGGEGGPGELFF.

The chain joins TRBV19 to TRBJ2-7, with D maybe TRBD2 (6 bases). V lost 8 bases, J lost 2 bases, and 16 bases lay in between. Per germline, CDR1 LNHDA and CDR2 SQIVND (reference sequence). This CDR3 is 14 amino acids long. The CDR3 loop is CASQRRGSTYEQYF. The CDR3 bases are TGTGCCAGTCAAAGGCGGGGATCCACCTACGAGCAGTACTTC.

The genes are TRBV5-1 and TRBJ1-1; weak D call: TRBD1 (5 bases). Germline CDR1 and CDR2: SGHRS and YFSETQ. With 3 bases removed from V and 1 base from J, the gap between germline ends came to 10 bases. This CDR3 has 14 amino acids. The CDR3 spells CASSWGSPNTEAFF. CDR3 coding DNA: TGCGCCAGCAGCTGGGGCAGCCCGAACACTGAAGCTTTCTTT.

V and J are TRBV9 and TRBJ2-2; D is unresolved. V was pared by 5 bases and J by 1 base, with 12 bases between. The CDR3 has 15 amino acids. From germline, CDR1 is SGDLS and CDR2 YYNGEE. CDR3 in DNA: TGTGCCAGCAGTTCACGTCGAGAGAACACCGGGGAGCTGTTTTTT. Residues: CASSSRRENTGELFF.

The genes are TRBV4-2 and TRBJ1-2; 7 nucleotides line up with TRBD1. V lost 0 bases, J lost 3 bases, and 10 bases stayed unmatched. The CDR3 totals 17 residues. CDR1 is LGHNA, CDR2 YNFKEQ, per germline. The CDR3 nucleotides are TGTGCCAGCAGCCAAGACCCGACAGGGAAGGGGTACTATGGCTACACCTTC. This translates into CASSQDPTGKGYYGYTF.

The chain has TRBV7-3 and TRBJ1-1; possible D gene TRBD1, 5 bases. Germline V gives CDR1 SGHTA, CDR2 FQGTGA. The V end lost 0 bases, the J end lost 3 bases, and 8 bases lay between the germline ends. This CDR3 contains 14 residues. For the CDR3, the DNA is TGTGCCAGCAGCTTAACGGACACCGACACTGAAGCTTTCTTT. It codes for CASSLTDTDTEAFF. Variable domain in full (rest from reference TRBV7-3 and TRBJ1-1): GAGVSQTPSNKVTEKGKYVELRCDPISGHTALYWYRQSLGQGPEFLIYFQGTGAADDSGLPNDRFFAVRPEGSVSTLKIQRTERGDSAVYLCASSLTDTDTEAFFGQGTRLTVV.

Regarding this clone: The same CDR3 arises from other DNA sequences in this sample as well. The chain has TRBV6-1 and TRBJ2-1; 9 bases match TRBD2. The germline gives CDR1 MNHNS, CDR2 SASEGT. This CDR3 spans 15 amino acids. V gave up 2 bases and J gave up 3 bases; unmatched junction bases: 2. The CDR3 here is CASSELRGGYNEQFF. Written as DNA, the CDR3 is TGTGCCAGCAGTGAATTGCGGGGGGGCTACAATGAGCAGTTCTTC.

CDR3 in DNA: TGTGCCAGCAGCTTCGGGGCAGGGACTCTGAACACTGAAGCTTTCTTT. Protein product: CASSFGAGTLNTEAFF. The chain has TRBV5-6 and TRBJ1-1, with a weak D call TRBD1 (5 bases). Germline values: CDR1 SGHDT, CDR2 YYEEEE. Trimming took 2 bases from V and 0 from J, leaving 14 bases between them. The CDR3 has 16 residues.